This TCR beta chain is from a study of Graves' ophthalmopathy and Graves' hyperthyroidism. PBMCs had their origin in fresh peripheral blood (approximately 10 ml). Germline-derived CDR1 and CDR2 are MGHRA and YSYEKL. The V end lost 0 bases, the J end lost 7 bases, and 13 bases lay between the germline ends. The CDR3 consists of 14 residues. RNA transcripts yielded amplified TCR beta CDR3 regions. Second-round multiplex PCR came after first-round RT-PCR with HTBI primers. Using its own MiXCR run on the multiplex PCR reads, TCRdb lists one record per CDR3 protein. The data contain around 600,000 distinct CDR3 sequences, about 40% of them singletons.

The sample consisted of peripheral blood. This TCR derives from an adult man with Graves' ophthalmopathy. The chain is built from TRBV4-1 and TRBJ2-7, with D uncertain. For the CDR3, the DNA is TGCGCCAGCAGCCAAGATGGCAGCCCTACGGAGCAGTACTTC. Translation: CASSQDGSPTEQYF.